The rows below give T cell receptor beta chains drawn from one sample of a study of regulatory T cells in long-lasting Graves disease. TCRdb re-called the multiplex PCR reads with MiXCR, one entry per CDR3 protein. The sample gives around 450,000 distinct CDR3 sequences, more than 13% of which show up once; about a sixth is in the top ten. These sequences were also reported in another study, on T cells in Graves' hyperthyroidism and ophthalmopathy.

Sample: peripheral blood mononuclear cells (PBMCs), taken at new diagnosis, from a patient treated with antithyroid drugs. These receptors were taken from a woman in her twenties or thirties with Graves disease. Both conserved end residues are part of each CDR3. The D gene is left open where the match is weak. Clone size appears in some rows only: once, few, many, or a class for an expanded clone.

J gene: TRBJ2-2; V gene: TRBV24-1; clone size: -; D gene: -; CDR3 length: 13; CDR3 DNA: TGTGCCACCAGTGATTTTAGTGCCGGGGAGCTGTTTTTT; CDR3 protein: CATSDFSAGELFF
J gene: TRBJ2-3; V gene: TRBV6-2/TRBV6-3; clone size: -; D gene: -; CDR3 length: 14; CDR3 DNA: TGTGCCAGCAAGGTGGGGGTGGGCACAGATACGCAGTATTTT; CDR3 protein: CASKVGVGTDTQYF
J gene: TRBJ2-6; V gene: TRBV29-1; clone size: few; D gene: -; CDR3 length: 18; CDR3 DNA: TGCAGCGTTGAAGTAGCCGGGACAAGCCCCTCTGGGGCCAACGTCCTGACTTTC; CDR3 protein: CSVEVAGTSPSGANVLTF
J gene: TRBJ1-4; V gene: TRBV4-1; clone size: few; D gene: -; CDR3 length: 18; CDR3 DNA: TGCGCCAGCAGCCAAGTACCTCCGGGACTCCTATCGGGTGAAAAACTGTCTTTT; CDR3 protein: CASSQVPPGLLSGEKLSF
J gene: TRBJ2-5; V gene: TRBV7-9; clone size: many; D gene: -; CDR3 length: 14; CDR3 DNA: TGTGCCAGCAGCATCGGACTAGGGGGGGAGACCCAGTACTTC; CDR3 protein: CASSIGLGGETQYF
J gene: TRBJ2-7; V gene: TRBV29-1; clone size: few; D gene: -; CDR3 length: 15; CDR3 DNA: TGCAGCGTTGAGGGTTTTCAGGGTGGGACCTACGAGCAGTACTTC; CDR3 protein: CSVEGFQGGTYEQYF
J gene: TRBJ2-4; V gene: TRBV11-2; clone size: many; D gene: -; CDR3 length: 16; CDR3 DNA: TGTGCCAGCAGCCCCGGGGCACTCCTAGCCAAAAACATTCAGTACTTC; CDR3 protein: CASSPGALLAKNIQYF
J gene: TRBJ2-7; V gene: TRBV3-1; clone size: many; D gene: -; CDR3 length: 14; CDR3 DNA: TGTGCCAGCAGCCAACGAGGGAGCTCGGGAGAGCAGTACTTC; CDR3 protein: CASSQRGSSGEQYF
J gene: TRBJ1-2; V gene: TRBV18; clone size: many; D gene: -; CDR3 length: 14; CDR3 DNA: TGTGCCAGCTCACCACGGTCAGGGTCTTATGGCTACACCTTC; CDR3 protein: CASSPRSGSYGYTF
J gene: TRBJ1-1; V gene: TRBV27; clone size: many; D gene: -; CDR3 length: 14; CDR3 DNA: TGTGCCAGCAGTTTAGGGGTTTGGAGCCCTGAAGCTTTCTTT; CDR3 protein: CASSLGVWSPEAFF
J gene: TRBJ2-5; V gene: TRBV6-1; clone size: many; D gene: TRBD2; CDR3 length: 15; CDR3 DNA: TGTGCCAGCAGCAAAGGACTAGCGGGAGGCGAGACCCAGTACTTC; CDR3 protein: CASSKGLAGGETQYF
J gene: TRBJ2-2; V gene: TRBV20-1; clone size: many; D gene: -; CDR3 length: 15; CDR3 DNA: TGCAGTGCTACCAATCCTGGCTCGGACACCGGGGAGCTGTTTTTT; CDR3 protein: CSATNPGSDTGELFF
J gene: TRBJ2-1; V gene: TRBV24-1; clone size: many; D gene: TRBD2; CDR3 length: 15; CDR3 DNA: TGTGCCACCAGTGGCATCACGGGACTAGATGATGAGCAGTTCTTC; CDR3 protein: CATSGITGLDDEQFF
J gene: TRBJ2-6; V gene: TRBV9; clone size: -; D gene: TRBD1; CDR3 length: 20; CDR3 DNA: TGTGCCAGCAGCGTAGAGAGGCGGGACAGGGTACGTGCTGGGGCCAACGTCCTGACTTTC; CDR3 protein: CASSVERRDRVRAGANVLTF
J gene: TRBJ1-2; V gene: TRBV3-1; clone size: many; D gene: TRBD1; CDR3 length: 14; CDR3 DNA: TGTGCCAGCAGCAGCCCGGGACAGGGGGATGGCTACACCTTC; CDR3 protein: CASSSPGQGDGYTF
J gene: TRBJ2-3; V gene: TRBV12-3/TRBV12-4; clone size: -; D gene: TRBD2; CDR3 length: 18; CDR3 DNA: TGTGCCAGCATCCCGACTAGCGGGAGGGCCCTCGAGGCAGATACGCAGTATTTT; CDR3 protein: CASIPTSGRALEADTQYF
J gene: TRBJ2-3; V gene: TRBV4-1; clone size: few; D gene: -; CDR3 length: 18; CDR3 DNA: TGCGCCAGCAGCCAAGTCCCCGGAGACTCCGACCTCACAGATACGCAGTATTTT; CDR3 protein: CASSQVPGDSDLTDTQYF
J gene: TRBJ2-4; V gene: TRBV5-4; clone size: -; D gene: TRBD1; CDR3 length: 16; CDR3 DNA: TGTGCCAGCAGCCCGAGTGGACAGGGGCCCCAAAACATTCAGTACTTC; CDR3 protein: CASSPSGQGPQNIQYF
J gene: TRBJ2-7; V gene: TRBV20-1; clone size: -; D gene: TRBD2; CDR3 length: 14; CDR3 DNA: TGCAGTGGGGGACTAGCGGGCCTTCCCTACGAGCAGTACTTC; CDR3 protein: CSGGLAGLPYEQYF
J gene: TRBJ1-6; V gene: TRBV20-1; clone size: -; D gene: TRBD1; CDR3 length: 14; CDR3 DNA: TGCAGTGCTAGATCTACAGGGGGTTATTCACCCCTCCACTTT; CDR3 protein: CSARSTGGYSPLHF
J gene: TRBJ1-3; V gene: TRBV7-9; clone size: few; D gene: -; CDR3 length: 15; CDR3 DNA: TGTGCCAGCAGCTTACAGCAGAGCGCTGGAAACACCATATATTTT; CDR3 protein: CASSLQQSAGNTIYF
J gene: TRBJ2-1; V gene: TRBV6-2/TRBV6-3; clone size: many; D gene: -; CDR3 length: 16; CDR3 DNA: TGTGCCAGCAGTTACTCGTCTAGTCCGACCTACAATGAGCAGTTCTTC; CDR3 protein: CASSYSSSPTYNEQFF
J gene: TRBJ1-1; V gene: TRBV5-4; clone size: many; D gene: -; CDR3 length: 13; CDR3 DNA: TGTGCCAGCAGCTCAGCCACGGGCACTGAAGCTTTCTTT; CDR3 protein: CASSSATGTEAFF
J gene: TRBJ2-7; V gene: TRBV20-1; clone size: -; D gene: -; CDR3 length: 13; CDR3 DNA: TGCAGTGCTAGAGATCGTAGCGGATGCGAGCAGTACTTC; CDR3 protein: CSARDRSGCEQYF
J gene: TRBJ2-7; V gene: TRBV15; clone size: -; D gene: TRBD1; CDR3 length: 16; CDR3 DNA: TGTGCCACCAGCAGTGAAAAGTGGACAGGGAAAAACGAGCAGTACTTC; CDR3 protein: CATSSEKWTGKNEQYF
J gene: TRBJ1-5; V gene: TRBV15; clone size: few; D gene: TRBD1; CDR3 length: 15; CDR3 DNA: TGTGCCACCAGCAGAGACAGGGGGAAAAGTCAGCCCCAGCATTTT; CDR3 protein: CATSRDRGKSQPQHF
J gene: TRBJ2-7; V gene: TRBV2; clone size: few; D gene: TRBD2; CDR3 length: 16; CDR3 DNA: TGTGCCAGCAGGGACCCTAGACTAGCGGGAGCCTACGAGCAGTACTTC; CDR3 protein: CASRDPRLAGAYEQYF
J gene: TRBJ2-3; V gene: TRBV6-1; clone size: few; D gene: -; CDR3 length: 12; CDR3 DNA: TGTGCCGGGGGTCACAGCACAGATACGCAGTATTTT; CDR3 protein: CAGGHSTDTQYF
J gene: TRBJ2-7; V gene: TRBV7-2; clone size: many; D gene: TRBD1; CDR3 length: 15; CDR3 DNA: TGTGCCAGCAGCTTAGTCCCCGGGACAGCCTACGAGCAGTACTTC; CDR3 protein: CASSLVPGTAYEQYF
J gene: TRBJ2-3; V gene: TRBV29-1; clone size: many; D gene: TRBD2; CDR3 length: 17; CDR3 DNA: TGCAGCGTTGAAGATCCCTCACTAGCGAGGAACACAGATACGCAGTATTTT; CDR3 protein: CSVEDPSLARNTDTQYF
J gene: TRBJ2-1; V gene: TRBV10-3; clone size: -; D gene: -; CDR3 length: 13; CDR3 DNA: TGTGCCATCAGGGGGGACATCGGGGATGAGCAGTTCTTC; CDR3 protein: CAIRGDIGDEQFF
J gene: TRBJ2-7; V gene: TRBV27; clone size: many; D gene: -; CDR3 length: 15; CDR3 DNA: TGTGCCAGCAACCAACTCCAGGGGAACCCCTACGAGCAGTACTTC; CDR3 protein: CASNQLQGNPYEQYF
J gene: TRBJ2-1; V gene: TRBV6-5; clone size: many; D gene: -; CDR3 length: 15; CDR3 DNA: TGTGCCAGCAGTTATTACGGGAACTCCTACAATGAGCAGTTCTTC; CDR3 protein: CASSYYGNSYNEQFF